This TCR beta chain was sequenced for a study of blood T cell repertoires in COVID-19. The overall study: The United States, Italy and Spain provided the acute and convalescent COVID-19 samples.

Per the original methods: Reference gene primer amplification gave estimated nucleated cell counts. TCRdb's table, derived via immunoSEQ multiplex PCR, lists solely in-frame clones and lacks some. That table is the source of V, J and clone size, and D and trimming were worked out from the DNA. The table lists 45,000 to 55,000 clones, 65% to 85% of them singletons. This CDR3 contains 17 residues. Germline CDR1 reads SGHNT; CDR2 reads YYREEE (reference sequence). V lost 0 bases and J lost 3; bases outside the gene matches: 9. This sequence was found in a man aged 50-59 years with active COVID-19. The sample consisted of peripheral blood. The J gene is TRBJ2-5, the V gene TRBV5-4; 9 bases line up with TRBD1. The CDR3, as DNA: TGTGCCAGCAGCTTGGTCTCATGGGACAGGGTCGAAGAGACCCAGTACTTC. Translated, it gives CASSLVSWDRVEETQYF.